These 8 T cell receptor beta chains came from one sample sequenced in a study of shared clonotypes between healthy human individuals. Naive CD8 cells comprised CD45RO-negative, CCR7-positively selected cells, excluding terminally differentiated effector memory CD45RA+ cells. Repertoires were generated with immunoSEQ multiplex PCR, while TCRdb's copy carries only in-frame clones and drops some. This table holds hundreds of thousands of clones, roughly 98% found once. Material for sequencing was naive CD8+ T cells sorted from blood. These receptor sequences come from a young man in good health.

The rearrangement uses TRBV6-5 and TRBJ1-1; D perhaps matches TRBD1 (6 bases). The CDR3 spans 13 residues. Germline lookup yields CDR1 MNHEY and CDR2 SVGAGI. V lost 8 bases, J lost 6 bases, and 16 bases lay in between. The CDR3 nucleotides are TGTGCCAGCGGCAGGGGCAGGGTTTCTGAAGCTTTCTTT. It is translated as CASGRGRVSEAFF.

This clone has a single count. This chain joins TRBV6-6 and TRBJ2-5; 10 bases match TRBD1. Germline assignment: CDR1 MNHNY and CDR2 SVGAGI (reference sequence). V trimming: 7 bases; J trimming: 5 bases; junction bases outside the gene matches: 13. The CDR3 contains 16 residues. This chain's CDR3 is CASTTTGGGSLETQYF. In DNA, the CDR3 is TGTGCCAGCACCACGACAGGGGGCGGGTCATTGGAGACCCAGTACTTC.

As concerns this clone: This sample also contains other DNA sequences that code for the same CDR3. The gene calls are TRBV7-9 and TRBJ2-7; D unclear. V lost 3 bases, J lost 4 bases, and 7 bases lay in between. This CDR3 region has 12 residues. Germline V gene data show CDR1 as SEHNR and CDR2 as FQNEAQ (reference sequence). CDR3 sequence: CASSFGDYEQYF. The CDR3 DNA is TGTGCCAGCAGCTTCGGAGATTACGAGCAGTACTTC.

The chain carries TRBV7-2 and TRBJ2-3, with unresolved D. V dropped 1 base and J dropped 7 bases, with 9 bases sitting between them. Germline V gene data show CDR1 as SGHTA and CDR2 as FQGNSA. This CDR3 spans 13 amino acids. For the CDR3, the DNA is TGTGCCAGCAGCTTAGATGTGCCGAATACGCAGTATTTT. Translation: CASSLDVPNTQYF.

This chain uses TRBV27 with TRBJ1-3, with 10 bases aligning to TRBD1. This CDR3 has 17 amino acids. CDR1 and CDR2 from the germline V gene are MNHEY and SMNVEV (reference sequence). Trimming removed 1 base from V and 1 base from J; junction bases left unmatched: 4. CDR3 DNA sequence: TGTGCCAGCAGTTTATTGGGACAGGGGTATTCTGGAAACACCATATATTTT. It yields the protein CASSLLGQGYSGNTIYF.

The chain joins TRBV7-6 to TRBJ1-1, with D perhaps TRBD1 (5 bases). The CDR3 totals 16 residues. Germline loops: CDR1 SGHVS, CDR2 FNYEAQ. Trimming took off 4 bases at V and 1 base at J, with 16 bases between the two ends. CDR3 loop: CASSSTGNDGNTEAFF. The CDR3 nucleotides read TGTGCCAGCAGCTCCACAGGTAATGATGGGAACACTGAAGCTTTCTTT.

The CDR3 DNA follows: TGTGCCAGCAAACAGGGCGATCCAGATACGCAGTATTTT. Its translation is CASKQGDPDTQYF. V and J are TRBV28 and TRBJ2-3; D perhaps matches TRBD1 (6 bases). Germline CDR1 is MDHEN and CDR2 is SYDVKM. CDR3 length equals 13 residues. Trimming removed 7 bases at V and 4 bases at J, with 12 bases between.

The CDR3 is CASSYSTGADTEAFF. For the CDR3, the DNA is TGTGCCAGCAGTTACTCGACCGGGGCGGACACTGAAGCTTTCTTT. This rearrangement joins TRBV6-5 to TRBJ1-1; a possible D gene is TRBD1 (5 bases). The V end was cut by 0 bases, the J end by 3 bases, with 11 bases between. The CDR3 totals 15 residues. CDR1 is MNHEY, CDR2 SVGAGI, per germline.